This T cell receptor beta chain is drawn from a study of spatial heterogeneity in lung cancer. The CDR3 covers 13 residues. The V gene lost 4 bases and the J gene lost 2 bases, with 9 bases spanning the gap. CDR1 is SGHRS, CDR2 YFSETQ, per germline. Via MiXCR, TCRdb re-called the 5' RACE reads, giving one row per CDR3 protein. The sample has roughly 25,000 distinct CDR3 sequences, 4% to 6% seen once; the top ten hold 5.2%. Broader study findings: Ubiquitous expanded tumor TCRs were observed in blood more at resection than follow-up.

This clonotype was observed at least ten times. Antigen unknown. The time point denotes: sample taken at primary tumor resection. Whole RNA came from tumor, nontumor lung or frozen PBMC and was sequenced without being sorted. The chain combines TRBV5-1 with TRBJ2-5; weak D call: TRBD2 (6 bases). The material was PBMCs, obtained at surgery. The TCR sequence derives from a male donor with early-stage non-small cell lung cancer. CDR3 DNA: TGCGCCAGCAGCCGGGGACTTCAAGAGACCCAGTACTTC. It yields the protein CASSRGLQETQYF.